Included here is one TCR beta chain sequence, with context. The germline V and J ends were trimmed by 0 bases and 0 bases, with 12 bases remaining between them. CDR3 length: 17 amino acids. In germline, CDR1 is MRHNA, CDR2 SNTAGT. Clones were read by immunoSEQ multiplex PCR, and TCRdb kept only the in-frame ones, dropping some. Found here are about 71,000 clones, 90% of them singletons; the top ten hold just over 5%. This sample is drawn from a study of blood T cell repertoires in COVID-19. Overall study context: T cells, B-cell-depleted T cells, or PBMCs provided the cDNA or gDNA that served as material.

Specimen: peripheral blood. V gene TRBV6-4 combines with J gene TRBJ1-5; D may be TRBD1 (6 bases). The sequence was obtained from a woman younger than 35 with acute or convalescent COVID-19. CDR3 in DNA: TGTGCCAGCAGTGACTCGACAGGCAGAGATAGCAATCAGCCCCAGCATTTT. Its protein is CASSDSTGRDSNQPQHF.